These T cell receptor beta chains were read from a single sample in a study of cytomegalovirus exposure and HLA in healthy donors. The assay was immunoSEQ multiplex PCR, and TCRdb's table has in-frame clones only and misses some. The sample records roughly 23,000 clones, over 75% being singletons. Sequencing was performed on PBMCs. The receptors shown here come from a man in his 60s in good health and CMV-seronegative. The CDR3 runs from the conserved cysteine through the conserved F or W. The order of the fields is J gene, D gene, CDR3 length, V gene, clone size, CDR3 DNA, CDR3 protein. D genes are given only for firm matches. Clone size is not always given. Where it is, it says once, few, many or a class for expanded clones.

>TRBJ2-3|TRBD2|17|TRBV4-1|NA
TGCGCCAGCAGGCTCATGGGACTAGCGGGGAACACAGATACGCAGTATTTT
CASRLMGLAGNTDTQYF
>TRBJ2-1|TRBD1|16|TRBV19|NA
TGTGCCAGTACGTCCGCCGGGACAGGGGGTTACAATGAGCAGTTCTTC
CASTSAGTGGYNEQFF
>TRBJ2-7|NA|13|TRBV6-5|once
TGTGCCAGCAGTTACTCCCTCTCCTACGAGCAGTACTTC
CASSYSLSYEQYF
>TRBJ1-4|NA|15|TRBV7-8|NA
TGTGCCAGCAGCTTAGATCGACAGAGTAATGAAAAACTGTTTTTT
CASSLDRQSNEKLFF
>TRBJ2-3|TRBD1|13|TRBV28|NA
TGTGCCAGCTGGACCAGGGGGACAGATACGCAGTATTTT
CASWTRGTDTQYF
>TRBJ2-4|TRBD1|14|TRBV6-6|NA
TGTGCCAGCAGTTACAGCGACAGGGAGTTCATTCAGTACTTC
CASSYSDREFIQYF
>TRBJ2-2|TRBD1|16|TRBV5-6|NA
TGTGCCAGCAGCTTCCGGACAGGGGGCTACACCGGGGAGCTGTTTTTT
CASSFRTGGYTGELFF
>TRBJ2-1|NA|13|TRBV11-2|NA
TGTGCCAGCCAATTAAACAGTGACAATGAGCAGTTCTTC
CASQLNSDNEQFF
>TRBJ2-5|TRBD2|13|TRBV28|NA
TGTGCCATTCGAGGAGCGGGAGGGGAGACCCAGTACTTC
CAIRGAGGETQYF
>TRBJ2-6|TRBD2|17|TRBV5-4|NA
TGTGCCAGCAGCTTGGAAGCGGGAGTGTCTGGGGCCAACGTCCTGACTTTC
CASSLEAGVSGANVLTF
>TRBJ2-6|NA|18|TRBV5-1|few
TGCGCCAGCAGCTTGTGGCCCCCTTTAAGCTCTGGGGCCAACGTCCTGACTTTC
CASSLWPPLSSGANVLTF
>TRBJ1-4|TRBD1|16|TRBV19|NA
TGTGCCAGTAGTCCAGGACGGGACAGCCGAAATGAAAAACTGTTTTTT
CASSPGRDSRNEKLFF
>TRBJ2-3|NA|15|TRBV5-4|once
TGTGCCAGCAGCTTTAGAAACCAGGGGGGAGATACGCAGTATTTT
CASSFRNQGGDTQYF
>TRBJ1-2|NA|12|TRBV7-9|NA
TGTGCCAGCAGCTTAGGGTTGGAGGGCTACACCTTC
CASSLGLEGYTF
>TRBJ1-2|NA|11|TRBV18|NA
TGTGCCAGCTCACCGAAGCTAGGCTACACCTTC
CASSPKLGYTF
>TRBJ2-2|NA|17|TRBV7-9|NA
TGTGCCAGCACCCTTTCTAAGGGGGGGCAGCGCACCGGGGAGCTGTTTTTT
CASTLSKGGQRTGELFF
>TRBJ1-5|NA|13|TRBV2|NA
TGTGCCAGCAGTAGCCTCAGGAGGGAGCCCCAGCATTTT
CASSSLRREPQHF
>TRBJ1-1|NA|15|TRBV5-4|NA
TGTGCCAGCAGCTTGGGCAGGGGCGACGACACTGAAGCTTTCTTT
CASSLGRGDDTEAFF
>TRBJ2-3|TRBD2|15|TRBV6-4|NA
TGTGCCAGCAGTGACTCGCGGGGGGGCACAGATACGCAGTATTTT
CASSDSRGGTDTQYF
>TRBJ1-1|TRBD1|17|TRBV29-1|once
TGCAGCGTCAGTAGGAGAGGACAGGGCCCACTGGGGACTGAAGCTTTCTTT
CSVSRRGQGPLGTEAFF
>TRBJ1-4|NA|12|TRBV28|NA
TGTGCCAGCAGTTTATTGAGTGAAAAACTGTTTTTT
CASSLLSEKLFF
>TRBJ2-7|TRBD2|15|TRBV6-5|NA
TGTGCCAGCAGTGTCTCTAGCGGGGGGGCTTACGAGCAGTACTTC
CASSVSSGGAYEQYF
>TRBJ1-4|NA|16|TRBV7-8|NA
TGTGCCAGCAGCTCTAGAATGGGGAGTTCAAATGAAAAACTGTTTTTT
CASSSRMGSSNEKLFF
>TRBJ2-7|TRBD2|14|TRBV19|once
TGTGCCAGTAGCCGACTAGCGGGAGCCTACGAGCAGTACTTC
CASSRLAGAYEQYF
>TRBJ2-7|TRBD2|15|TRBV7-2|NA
TGTGCCAGCGTTCCCGGACCTAGCGGGTCCTACGAGCAGTACTTC
CASVPGPSGSYEQYF
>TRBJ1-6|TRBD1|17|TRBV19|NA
TGTGCCAGTAGTACCTACAGTCCGGACAGGGGGAATTCACCCCTCCACTTT
CASSTYSPDRGNSPLHF
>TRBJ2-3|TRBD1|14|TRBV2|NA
TGTGCCAGCAGTGTCGGGACAGGGGTAGATACGCAGTATTTT
CASSVGTGVDTQYF
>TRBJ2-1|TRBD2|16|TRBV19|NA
TGTGCCAGTAGTCTAACTAGCGGGGGCCGCTACAATGAGCAGTTCTTC
CASSLTSGGRYNEQFF
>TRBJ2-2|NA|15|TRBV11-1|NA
TGTGCCAGCAGCTTGCAGGGTTTAATTGCCGGGGAGCTGTTTTTT
CASSLQGLIAGELFF
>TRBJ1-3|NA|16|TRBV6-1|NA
TGTGCCAGCAGTGAAAGGGGCGGGAAAGCTGGAAACACCATATATTTT
CASSERGGKAGNTIYF
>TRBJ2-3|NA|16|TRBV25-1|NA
TGTGCCCGCTCCCCCGGGGCGACAGGTAACACAGATACGCAGTATTTT
CARSPGATGNTDTQYF
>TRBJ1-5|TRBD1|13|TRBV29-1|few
TGCAGCTTTGGAGGACAGGGCAATCAGCCCCAGCATTTC
CSFGGQGNQPQHF
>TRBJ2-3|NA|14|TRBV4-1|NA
TGCGCCAGCAGCCAATTATTCCTAGCAGATACGCAGTATTTT
CASSQLFLADTQYF
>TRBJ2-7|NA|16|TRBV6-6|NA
TGTGCCAGCAGTCTAACCCGGCAGATGGCGGCGTACGAGCAGTACTTC
CASSLTRQMAAYEQYF
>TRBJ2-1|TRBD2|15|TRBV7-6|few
TGTGCCAGCAGCGGGGCTAGCGGAACTCGCAATGAGCAGTTCTTC
CASSGASGTRNEQFF
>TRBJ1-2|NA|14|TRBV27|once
TGTGCCAGCAGTTTAGGTCCTGGGGCCTATGGCTACACCTTC
CASSLGPGAYGYTF
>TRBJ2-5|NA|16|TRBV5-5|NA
TGTGCCAGCAGCTTCTTCGGGGGGCCAGTAGGGGAGACCCAGTACTTC
CASSFFGGPVGETQYF
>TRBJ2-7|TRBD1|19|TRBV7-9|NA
TGTTCCAGCAGCTTACCCGGACAGGGAGCAAGTCTACTCTTTGACGAGCAGTACTTC
CSSSLPGQGASLLFDEQYF
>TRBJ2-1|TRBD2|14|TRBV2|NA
TGTGCCAGCAGAGCGGGACCCCGAGGCAATGAGCAGTTCTTC
CASRAGPRGNEQFF
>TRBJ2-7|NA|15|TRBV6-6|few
TGTGCCAGCAGCGGGGGTTCGCTTGGAACTTACGAGCAGTACTTC
CASSGGSLGTYEQYF
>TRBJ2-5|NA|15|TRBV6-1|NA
TGTGCCAGCAGTGAAGGACAGGCGTACCAAGAGACCCAGTACTTC
CASSEGQAYQETQYF
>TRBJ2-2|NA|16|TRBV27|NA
TGTGCCAGCAGTCCTCTTAGCCCCCCGAACACCAGGGAGCTGTTTTTT
CASSPLSPPNTRELFF
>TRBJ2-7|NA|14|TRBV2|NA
TGTGCCAGCAGTGACAGGGGGGCTCTCTACGAGCAGTACTTC
CASSDRGALYEQYF
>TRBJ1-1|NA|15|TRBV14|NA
TGTTCCAGCAGCCCGAACAGGGTCGTGAACACTGAAGCTTTCTTT
CSSSPNRVVNTEAFF
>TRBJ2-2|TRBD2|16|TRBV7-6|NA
TGTGCCAGCAGCTTGCAAGCGGGGGGGCCAACCGGGGAGCTGTTTTTT
CASSLQAGGPTGELFF
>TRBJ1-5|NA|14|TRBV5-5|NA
TGTGCCAGCAGCTTGCCGGGGATGGGACAGCCCCAGCATTTT
CASSLPGMGQPQHF
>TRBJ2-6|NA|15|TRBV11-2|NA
TGTGCCAGCAGCTTAGTCCGTGCTGGGGCCAACGTCCTGACTTTC
CASSLVRAGANVLTF
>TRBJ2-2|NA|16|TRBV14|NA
TGTGCCAGCAGCCATCTGGACAGCGTCGACACCGGGGAGCTGTTTTTT
CASSHLDSVDTGELFF
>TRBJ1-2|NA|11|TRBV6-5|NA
TGTGCCAGCAGTTCCGACAGGGGCTACACCTTC
CASSSDRGYTF
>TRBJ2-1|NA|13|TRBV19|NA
TGTGCCAGTAGTATAACTGGACTCAATGAGCAGTTCTTC
CASSITGLNEQFF
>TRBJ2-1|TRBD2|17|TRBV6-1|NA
TGTGCCAGCAGTGAACCGGGACTAGCGGGGGGGCCGGTTGAGCAGTTCTTC
CASSEPGLAGGPVEQFF
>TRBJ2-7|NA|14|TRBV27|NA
TGTGCCAGCAGAATGCGGGGTTCTACTACGAAGCAGTACTTC
CASRMRGSTTKQYF
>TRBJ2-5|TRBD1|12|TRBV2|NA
TGTGCCAGCAGTGGGGACAGTGAGACCCAGTACTTC
CASSGDSETQYF
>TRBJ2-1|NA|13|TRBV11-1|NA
TGTGCCAGCAGCTTAGGGGCTCACAATGAGCAGTTCTTC
CASSLGAHNEQFF
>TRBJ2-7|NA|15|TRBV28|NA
TGTGCCAGCAGTTTAGGTCTGGGGAGGCCCTACGAGCAGTACTTC
CASSLGLGRPYEQYF
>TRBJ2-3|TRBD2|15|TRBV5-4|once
TGTGCCAGCAGCCCAGGGACTAGCACCCACGATACGCAGTATTTT
CASSPGTSTHDTQYF
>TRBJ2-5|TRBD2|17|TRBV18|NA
TGTGCCAGCTCGAGTACTCCCGGGACTAGCGGGTTTGTGACCCAGTACTTC
CASSSTPGTSGFVTQYF
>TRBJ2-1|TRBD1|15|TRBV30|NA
TGTGCCTGGAGTGAGAAGACAGGGGGCCGCTCTGAGCAGTTCTTC
CAWSEKTGGRSEQFF
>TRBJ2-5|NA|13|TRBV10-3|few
TGTGCCATCGGTCAGGTATCAAAAGAGACCCAGTACTTC
CAIGQVSKETQYF
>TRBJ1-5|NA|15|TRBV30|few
TGTGCCTGGAGTCTCGAGAGGACAGTCAGACAGCCCCAGCATTTT
CAWSLERTVRQPQHF